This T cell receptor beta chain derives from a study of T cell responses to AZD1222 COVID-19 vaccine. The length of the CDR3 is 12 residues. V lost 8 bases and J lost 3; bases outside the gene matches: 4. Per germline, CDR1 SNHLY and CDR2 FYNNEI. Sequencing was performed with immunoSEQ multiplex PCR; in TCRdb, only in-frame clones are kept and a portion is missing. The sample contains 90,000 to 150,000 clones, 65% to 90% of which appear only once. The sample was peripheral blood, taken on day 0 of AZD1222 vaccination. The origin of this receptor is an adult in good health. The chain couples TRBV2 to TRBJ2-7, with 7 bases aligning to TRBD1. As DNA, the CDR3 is TGTGCCAGCGGCCGGGACAGCTACGAGCAGTACTTC. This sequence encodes CASGRDSYEQYF.